The 4 T cell receptor beta chains below all came from one sample that was sequenced in a study of T cells after yellow fever vaccination. TCRdb re-derived calls from the 5' RACE reads in MiXCR, one entry per CDR3 protein. The sample lists around 160,000 distinct CDR3 sequences, 5.5% to 7.5% seen once, with 2.5% in the top ten. Sequenced here: CD4+ T cells sorted from PBMCs, sampled more than 4 days after the first yellow fever vaccination. These receptors were collected from a man between 18 and 29 years old who received the YFV17D yellow fever vaccine.

At least ten counts were recorded for this clonotype. This chain uses TRBV4-1 with TRBJ2-3; TRBD2 aligns across 9 bases. The germline V gene has CDR1 MGHRA and CDR2 YSYEKL. There are 15 residues in the CDR3. With 0 bases clipped from V and 7 bases from J, the junction kept 5 bases outside the gene matches. CDR3 loop: CASSQERGGLHTQYF. DNA for the CDR3: TGCGCCAGCAGCCAAGAGCGGGGGGGCCTACATACGCAGTATTTT.

In this sample, this clonotype turned up many times. This chain joins TRBV5-1 and TRBJ1-1; 9 bases are shared with TRBD1. Germline V gives CDR1 SGHRS, CDR2 YFSETQ. This CDR3 is 16 amino acids long. V gave up 4 bases and J gave up 0 bases; unmatched junction bases: 7. The DNA for the CDR3 is TGCGCCAGCAGCGTACAGGGGGCGGGGGTGAACACTGAAGCTTTCTTT. Residues: CASSVQGAGVNTEAFF.

This clonotype was picked up many times. One end of the junction does not line up with germline, which may come from a read error. V usage is TRBV19 and J usage is TRBJ2-1; 7 nucleotides line up with TRBD1. There are 14 residues in the CDR3. The germline CDR1 and CDR2 sequences are LNHDA and SQIVND (reference sequence). CDR3 sequence (DNA): TGTGCCAGTAGTATAGGCAGACAGGGTCTGATCCCTTTTTTC. Translating gives CASSIGRQGLIPFF.

In its sample, this clonotype was seen a few times. The chain links TRBV7-2 to TRBJ1-3, with no clear D. Trimming stripped 5 bases from V and 0 bases from J, with 5 bases between. CDR3 size: 13 residues. The germline CDR1 and CDR2 sequences are SGHTA and FQGNSA. The CDR3 DNA is TGTGCCAGCAGCCTGACCTCTGGAAACACCATATATTTT. It specifies CASSLTSGNTIYF.